These T cell receptor beta chains were read from a single sample in a study of T-cell memory formation after mild COVID-19. MiXCR was run by TCRdb on the 5' RACE reads, yielding one entry per CDR3 protein. The sample yields approximately 30,000 distinct CDR3 sequences, about 16% seen once. The sample consisted of PBMCs or a T cell subset sorted from them (not recorded which). Every receptor here comes from an adult who had mild COVID-19 (a few samples of this study predate the infection). Cell type and time point are not known. CDR3s include the opening cysteine and the closing phenylalanine or tryptophan. A D gene is named only where the DNA matches it firmly. Clone sizes are given selectively: once, few, many, or a class where the clone is expanded.

j_gene,d_gene,v_gene,abundance,CDR3nt,CDR3aa
TRBJ1-1,NA,TRBV29-1,many,TGCAGCGTTTTTCGGGGTTTGGCTTTCTTT,CSVFRGLAFF
TRBJ1-5,NA,TRBV20-1,many,TGCAGTGCTCTACCAAGCGGGACGGTGAGCAATCAGCCCCAGCATTTT,CSALPSGTVSNQPQHF
TRBJ1-5,NA,TRBV5-5,many,TGTGCCAGCAGCTTGGAGGTCAGACTAAATCAGCCCCAGCATTTT,CASSLEVRLNQPQHF
TRBJ1-2,NA,TRBV4-3,medium-sized,TGCGCCAGCAGCCAAGAGACGGCGAACTATGGCTACACCTTC,CASSQETANYGYTF
TRBJ2-2,NA,TRBV6-2/TRBV6-3,many,TGTGCCAGCCGACCGCAGGCCGGGGAGCTGTTTTTT,CASRPQAGELFF
TRBJ1-2,NA,TRBV9,many,TGTGCCAGCAGCCTCGAACAGGGAGGCTATGGCTACACCTTC,CASSLEQGGYGYTF
TRBJ1-5,NA,TRBV12-3/TRBV12-4,medium-sized,TGTGCCAGCAGTTTTAGGGCACAATACGATCAGCCCCAGCATTTT,CASSFRAQYDQPQHF
TRBJ2-5,TRBD2,TRBV25-1,many,TGTGCCAGCAGTCAAGCGGGAGGGATAGAGACCCAGTACTTC,CASSQAGGIETQYF
TRBJ2-1,NA,TRBV4-3,few,TGCGCCAGCAGCCGTAAGCTCACGTCCGGGGGATCCAGCTCCTACAATGAGCAGTTCTTC,CASSRKLTSGGSSSYNEQFF
TRBJ1-5,NA,TRBV6-2/TRBV6-3,NA,TGTGCCACCACGACAGGCAATCAGCCCCAGCATTTT,CATTTGNQPQHF
TRBJ2-7,NA,TRBV7-2,NA,TGTGCCAGCAGCTTAGTAGCCAACAGTCCCCACGAGCAGTACTTC,CASSLVANSPHEQYF
TRBJ2-2,NA,TRBV7-2,few,TGTGCCAGCAGCTTAGGGACCTACACCGGGGAGCTGTTTTTT,CASSLGTYTGELFF
TRBJ2-7,NA,TRBV5-5,medium-sized,TGTGCCAGCAGCTTGCGGGGGCTTACCCCCGGCGAGCAGTACTTC,CASSLRGLTPGEQYF
TRBJ2-1,TRBD2,TRBV7-3,medium-sized,TGTGCCAGCAGCCCAGGGACTAGCGCTTACAATGAGCAGTTCTTC,CASSPGTSAYNEQFF
TRBJ2-6,TRBD1,TRBV7-6,many,TGTGCCAGCAGCCGGCGACAGGGTTCCGTCCTGACTTTC,CASSRRQGSVLTF
TRBJ1-2,TRBD1,TRBV6-5,many,TGTGCCAGCAGGGCAGGGGGAGTTTATGGCTACACCTTC,CASRAGGVYGYTF
TRBJ1-2,TRBD1,TRBV6-2/TRBV6-3,NA,TGTGCCAGCAGGCGAACCGGGACAGGGGGCGATGGCTACACCTTC,CASRRTGTGGDGYTF
TRBJ1-2,NA,TRBV6-1,few,TGTGCCAGCAGAGCACGAGGGGGGCCTGCTAACTATGGCTACACCTTC,CASRARGGPANYGYTF
TRBJ1-1,NA,TRBV29-1,NA,TGCAGCGTATCGGGTGGGGCACCGAACACTGAAGCTTTCTTT,CSVSGGAPNTEAFF
TRBJ2-2,NA,TRBV9,many,TGTGCCAGCAGCGTATCTCTACGGAACACCGGGGAGCTGTTTTTT,CASSVSLRNTGELFF
TRBJ1-1,NA,TRBV25-1,NA,TGTGCCAGCAGTTCCCCCCCGGGGCAGGAAGCTTTCTTT,CASSSPPGQEAFF
TRBJ2-1,TRBD2,TRBV12-3/TRBV12-4,NA,TGTGCCAGCAGCCGATCCGGGACTAGCGGGGGTAATGAGCAGTTCTTC,CASSRSGTSGGNEQFF
TRBJ2-2,NA,TRBV6-5,NA,TGTGCCAGCAGTTACTCTGTGGGGGGCGGGGAGCTGTTTTTT,CASSYSVGGGELFF
TRBJ2-1,TRBD2,TRBV6-6,NA,TGTGCCAGCAGCCTGACTAGCGGTCTTAGGGATGAGCAGTTCTTC,CASSLTSGLRDEQFF
TRBJ2-7,NA,TRBV20-1,many,TGCAGTGCTACCCCGGGTACCTACGAGCAGTACTTC,CSATPGTYEQYF
TRBJ2-3,TRBD2,TRBV7-2,NA,TGTGCCAGCAGCTTCGTAGCGGGGACAGATACGCAGTATTTT,CASSFVAGTDTQYF
TRBJ2-1,NA,TRBV7-8,many,TGTGCCAGCAGCGATAGCGGCCGCTCCTACAATGAGCAGTTCTTC,CASSDSGRSYNEQFF
TRBJ2-3,TRBD2,TRBV18,many,TGTGCCAGCTCACCACCCATTAGCGGGGGATCTAGCACAGATACGCAGTATTTT,CASSPPISGGSSTDTQYF